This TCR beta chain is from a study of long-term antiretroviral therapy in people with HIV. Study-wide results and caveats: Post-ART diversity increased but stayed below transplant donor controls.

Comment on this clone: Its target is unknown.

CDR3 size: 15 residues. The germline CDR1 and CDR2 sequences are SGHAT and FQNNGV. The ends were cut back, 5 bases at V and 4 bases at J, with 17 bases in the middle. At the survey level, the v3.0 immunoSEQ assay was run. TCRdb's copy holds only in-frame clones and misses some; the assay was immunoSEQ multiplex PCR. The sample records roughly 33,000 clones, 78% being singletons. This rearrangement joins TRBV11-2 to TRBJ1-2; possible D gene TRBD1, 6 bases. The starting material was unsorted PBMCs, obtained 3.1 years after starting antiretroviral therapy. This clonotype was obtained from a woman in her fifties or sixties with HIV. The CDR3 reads CASSPIRQAIYGYTF. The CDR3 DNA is TGTGCCAGCAGCCCCATCCGACAGGCGATCTATGGCTACACCTTC.